A single sample is the source of the 10 T cell receptor beta chains below, sequenced in a study of shared clonotypes between healthy human individuals. Naive CD8 isolation took CD45RO-negative cells positively selected for CCR7 and excluded terminally differentiated effector memory CD45RA+ cells. The table came from immunoSEQ multiplex PCR; TCRdb's copy has only in-frame clones and leaves some out. Among roughly 1,800,000 clones listed, about 94% were seen once. Sequencing used naive CD8+ T cells sorted from blood. These receptors all stem from a man younger than 35 in good health.

The chain joins TRBV5-6 to TRBJ1-5, with D possibly TRBD1 on 5 matching bases. Germline CDR1 and CDR2: SGHDT and YYEEEE. This CDR3 has 13 amino acids. V dropped 3 bases and J dropped 9 bases, with 13 bases sitting between them. CDR3 sequence (DNA): TGTGCCAGCAGCTCGGGACCCGTGGGGCCCCAGCATTTT. It is translated as CASSSGPVGPQHF.

This chain connects TRBV10-1 to TRBJ1-1, with D hard to call. This CDR3 region has 12 residues. Germline loops: CDR1 WNHNN, CDR2 SYGVQD (reference sequence). V lost 6 bases and J lost 0, with 5 bases in between. CDR3 bases: TGCGCCAGCAGGGGCTTGAACACTGAAGCTTTCTTT. Residues: CASRGLNTEAFF.

This chain connects TRBV19 to TRBJ1-1; TRBD1 aligns across 11 bases. Germline loops: CDR1 LNHDA, CDR2 SQIVND (reference sequence). This CDR3 comprises 13 residues. V lost 8 bases and J lost 5; bases outside the gene matches: 4. CDR3 coding DNA: TGTGCCAGTCTGGACAGGGGGCGGACTGAAGCTTTCTTT. Translation gives CASLDRGRTEAFF.

The chain is built from TRBV5-6 and TRBJ2-7, with TRBD2 matching over 9 bases. From germline, CDR1 is SGHDT and CDR2 YYEEEE. The CDR3 runs to 17 residues. V lost 0 bases, J lost 0 bases, and 7 bases stayed unmatched. The CDR3 bases are TGTGCCAGCAGCTTGGCCCACTGGCGGGAGGGCTCCTACGAGCAGTACTTC. This gives the protein CASSLAHWREGSYEQYF.

The chain has TRBV28 and TRBJ2-3, with TRBD1 matching over 7 bases. This CDR3 contains 13 residues. V lost 6 bases to trimming and J lost 6 bases; unmatched junction nucleotides: 6. From germline, CDR1 is MDHEN and CDR2 SYDVKM. CDR3 residues: CASSYTGVDTQYF. CDR3 coding DNA: TGTGCCAGCAGCTATACAGGGGTCGATACGCAGTATTTT.

The V and J genes are TRBV13 and TRBJ1-2, with a weak D call TRBD1 (5 bases). Germline CDR1 is PRHDT and CDR2 is FYEKMQ (reference sequence). CDR3 size: 17 residues. V dropped 8 bases and J dropped 4 bases, with 26 bases sitting between them. Written as DNA, the CDR3 is TGTGCCAGCGGTACCTCAGGGAACTCAAACCCATTCTATGGCTACACCTTC. Encoded protein: CASGTSGNSNPFYGYTF.

This rearrangement joins TRBV7-9 to TRBJ2-2; 11 nucleotides align to TRBD2. This CDR3 is built from 16 residues. Losses at the gene ends were 4 bases for V and 5 bases for J; bases not matched to a gene: 6. Germline V gene sequence: CDR1 SEHNR, CDR2 FQNEAQ (reference sequence). This chain's CDR3 is CASSSLAGGQTGELFF. The CDR3 DNA reads TGTGCCAGCAGCTCATTAGCGGGAGGGCAGACCGGGGAGCTGTTTTTT.

The chain has TRBV28 and TRBJ2-7; 9 nucleotides agree with TRBD1. This CDR3 contains 14 residues. Trimming cost V 3 bases and J 6 bases; bases outside gene matches: 6. CDR1 and CDR2 from the germline V gene are MDHEN and SYDVKM. The CDR3 loop reads CASSFSDRGLEQYF. In nucleotides, the CDR3 is TGTGCCAGCAGTTTCTCGGACAGGGGTCTCGAGCAGTACTTC.

CDR3: CASSLVGTGGGWPEAFF. For the CDR3, the DNA is TGCGCCAGCAGCTTGGTGGGGACAGGGGGTGGTTGGCCTGAAGCTTTCTTT. This sequence joins TRBV5-1 and TRBJ1-1, with 11 bases fitting TRBD1. Germline V gene sequence: CDR1 SGHRS, CDR2 YFSETQ. The CDR3 covers 17 residues. Germline trimming cut 0 bases from V and 6 bases from J; bases unmatched to any gene: 10. Combining the CDR3 with reference TRBV5-1 and TRBJ1-1 gives the whole variable domain KAGVTQTPRYLIKTRGQQVTLSCSPISGHRSVSWYQQTPGQGLQFLFEYFSETQRNKGNFPGRFSGRQFSNSRSEMNVSTLELGDSALYLCASSLVGTGGGWPEAFFGQGTRLTVV.

The chain links TRBV12-5 to TRBJ2-1, with TRBD1 matching over 8 bases. J gave up 7 bases and V 8 bases, and 13 bases lay outside the gene matches. The CDR3 consists of 15 residues. CDR1 is LGHNT, CDR2 FRNRAP, per germline. Here the CDR3 reads CASTLTGGSGNEQFF. CDR3 nucleotide sequence: TGTGCTAGTACCCTAACAGGGGGGTCGGGGAATGAGCAGTTCTTC. The full variable domain, with the rest looked up from reference TRBV12-5 and TRBJ2-1, is DARVTQTPRHKVTEMGQEVTMRCQPILGHNTVFWYRQTMMQGLELLAYFRNRAPLDDSGMPKDRFSAEMPDATLATLKIQPSEPRDSAVYFCASTLTGGSGNEQFFGPGTRLTVL.